This T cell receptor beta chain comes out of a study of technical replicates of blood from several donors. CDR3 length equals 16 residues. With 0 bases removed from V and 2 bases from J, the gap between germline ends came to 14 bases. Germline assignment: CDR1 SGHNT and CDR2 YYREEE (reference sequence). Here immunoSEQ multiplex PCR was the method, and the copy in TCRdb shows in-frame clones only, minus some. This sample has over 80,000 clones, with 95% to 96% found just once. The source is a human donor in good health. Sequenced input: T cells isolated from PBMCs. The V call is TRBV5-4, the J call TRBJ1-2; TRBD1 might be the D (6 bases). The CDR3 reads CASSLVSRGGNYGYTF. For the CDR3, the DNA is TGTGCCAGCAGCTTGGTTAGCAGGGGAGGGAACTATGGCTACACCTTC.